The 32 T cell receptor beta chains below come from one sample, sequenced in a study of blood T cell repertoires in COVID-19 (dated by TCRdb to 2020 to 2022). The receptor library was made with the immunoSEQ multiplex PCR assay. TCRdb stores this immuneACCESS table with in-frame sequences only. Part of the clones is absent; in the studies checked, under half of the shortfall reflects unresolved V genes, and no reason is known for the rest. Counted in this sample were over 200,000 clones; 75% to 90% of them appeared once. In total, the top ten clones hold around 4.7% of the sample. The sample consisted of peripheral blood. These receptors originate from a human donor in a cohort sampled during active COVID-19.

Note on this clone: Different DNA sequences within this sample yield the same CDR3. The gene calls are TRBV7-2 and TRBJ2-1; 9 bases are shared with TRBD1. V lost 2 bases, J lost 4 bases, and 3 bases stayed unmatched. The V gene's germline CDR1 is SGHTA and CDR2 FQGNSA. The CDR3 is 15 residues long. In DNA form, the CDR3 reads TGTGCCAGCAGCTTAACAGGGGGCTTTTACAATGAGCAGTTCTTC. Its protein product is CASSLTGGFYNEQFF.

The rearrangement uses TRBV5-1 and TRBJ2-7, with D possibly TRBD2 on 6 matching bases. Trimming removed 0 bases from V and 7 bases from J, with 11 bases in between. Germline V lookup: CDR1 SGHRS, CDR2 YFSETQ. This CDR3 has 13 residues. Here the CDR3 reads CASSLGGAREQYF. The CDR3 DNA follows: TGCGCCAGCAGCTTGGGCGGGGCCCGGGAGCAGTACTTC.

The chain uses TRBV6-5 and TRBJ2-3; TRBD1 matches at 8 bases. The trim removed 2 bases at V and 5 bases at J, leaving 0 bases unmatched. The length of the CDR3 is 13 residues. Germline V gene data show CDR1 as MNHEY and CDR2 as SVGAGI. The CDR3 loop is CASSYGTGDTQYF. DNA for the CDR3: TGTGCCAGCAGTTACGGGACAGGAGATACGCAGTATTTT.

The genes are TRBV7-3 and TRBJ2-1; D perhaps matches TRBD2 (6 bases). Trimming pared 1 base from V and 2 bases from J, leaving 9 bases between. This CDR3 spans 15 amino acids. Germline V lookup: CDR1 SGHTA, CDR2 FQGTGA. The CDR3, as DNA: TGTGCCAGCAGCTTAAGTAGCGGTACCTACAATGAGCAGTTCTTC. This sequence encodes CASSLSSGTYNEQFF.

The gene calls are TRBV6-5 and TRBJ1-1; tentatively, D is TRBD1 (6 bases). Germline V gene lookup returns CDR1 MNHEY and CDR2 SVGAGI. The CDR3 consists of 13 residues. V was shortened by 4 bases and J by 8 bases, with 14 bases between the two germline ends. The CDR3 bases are TGTGCCAGCAGTTGGGGGGGCAGGAAGGAAGCTTTCTTT. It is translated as CASSWGGRKEAFF.

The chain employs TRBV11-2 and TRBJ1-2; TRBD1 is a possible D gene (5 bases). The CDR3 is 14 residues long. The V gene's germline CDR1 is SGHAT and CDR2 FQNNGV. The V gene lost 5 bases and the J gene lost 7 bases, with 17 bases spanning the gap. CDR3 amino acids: CASSAFSGLTGYTF. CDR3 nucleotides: TGTGCCAGCAGCGCTTTTTCAGGGTTAACTGGCTACACCTTC.

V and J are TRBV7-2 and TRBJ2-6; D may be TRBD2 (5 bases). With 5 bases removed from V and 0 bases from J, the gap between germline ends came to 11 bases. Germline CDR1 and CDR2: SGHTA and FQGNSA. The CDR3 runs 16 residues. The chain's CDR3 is CASSDGLLSGANVLTF. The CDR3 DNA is TGTGCCAGCAGCGATGGACTGCTCTCTGGGGCCAACGTCCTGACTTTC.

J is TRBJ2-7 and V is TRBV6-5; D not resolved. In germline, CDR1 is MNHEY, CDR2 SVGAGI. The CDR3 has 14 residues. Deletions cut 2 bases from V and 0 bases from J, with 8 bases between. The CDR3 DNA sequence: TGTGCCAGCAGTTACGCACGGAGCTCCTACGAGCAGTACTTC. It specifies CASSYARSSYEQYF.

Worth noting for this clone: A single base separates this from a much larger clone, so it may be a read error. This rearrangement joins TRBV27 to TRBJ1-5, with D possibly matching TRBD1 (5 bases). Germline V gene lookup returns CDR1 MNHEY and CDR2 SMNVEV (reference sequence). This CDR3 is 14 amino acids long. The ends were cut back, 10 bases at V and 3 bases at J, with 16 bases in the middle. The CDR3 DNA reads TGTGCCAACAGCCAAGACAGCCCCAATCAGCCCCAGCATTTT. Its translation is CANSQDSPNQPQHF.

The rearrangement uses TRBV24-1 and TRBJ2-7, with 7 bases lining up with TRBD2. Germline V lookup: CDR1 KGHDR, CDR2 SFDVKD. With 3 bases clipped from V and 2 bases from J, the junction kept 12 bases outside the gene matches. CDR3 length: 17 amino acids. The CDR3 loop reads CATSDGWDGAGPYEQYF. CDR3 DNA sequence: TGTGCCACCAGTGATGGATGGGACGGAGCGGGGCCCTACGAGCAGTACTTC.

CDR3 protein: CASSKGGDWDTQYF. The CDR3, as DNA: TGTGCCAGTAGTAAAGGGGGCGATTGGGATACGCAGTATTTT. The chain joins TRBV19 to TRBJ2-3; 7 bases align to TRBD1. Germline trimming cut 4 bases from V and 6 bases from J; bases unmatched to any gene: 7. The CDR3 is made up of 14 amino acids. The germline V gene has CDR1 LNHDA and CDR2 SQIVND (reference sequence).

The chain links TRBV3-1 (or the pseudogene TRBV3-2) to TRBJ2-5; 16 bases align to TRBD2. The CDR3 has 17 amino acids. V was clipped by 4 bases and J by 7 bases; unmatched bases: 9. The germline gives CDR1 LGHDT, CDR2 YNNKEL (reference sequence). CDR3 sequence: CASSLGTSGRAWGTQYF. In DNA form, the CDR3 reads TGTGCCAGCAGCCTAGGGACTAGCGGGAGGGCCTGGGGGACCCAGTACTTC.

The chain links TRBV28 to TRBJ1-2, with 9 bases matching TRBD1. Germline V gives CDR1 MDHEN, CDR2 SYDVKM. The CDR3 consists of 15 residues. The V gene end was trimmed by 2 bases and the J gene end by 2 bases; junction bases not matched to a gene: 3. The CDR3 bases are TGTGCCAGCAGTTTAATGACAGGGGGGAACTATGGCTACACCTTC. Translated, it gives CASSLMTGGNYGYTF.

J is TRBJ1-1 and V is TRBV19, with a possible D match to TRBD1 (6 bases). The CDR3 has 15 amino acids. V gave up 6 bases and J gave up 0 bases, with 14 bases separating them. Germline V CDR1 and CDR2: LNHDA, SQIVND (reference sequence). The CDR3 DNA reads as TGTGCCAGTAGACGAGTCGGACAGATGAACACTGAAGCTTTCTTT. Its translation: CASRRVGQMNTEAFF.

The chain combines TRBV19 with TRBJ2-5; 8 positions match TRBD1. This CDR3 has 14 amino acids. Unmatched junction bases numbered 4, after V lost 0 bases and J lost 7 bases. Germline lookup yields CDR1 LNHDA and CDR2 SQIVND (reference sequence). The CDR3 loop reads CASSIDRGQATQYF. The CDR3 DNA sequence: TGTGCCAGTAGTATAGATAGGGGACAGGCGACCCAGTACTTC.

The CDR3 sequence: CSASRRRTILYEQYF. In DNA, the CDR3 is TGCAGTGCTAGTCGGAGGAGGACGATACTCTACGAGCAGTACTTC. V gene TRBV20-1 combines with J gene TRBJ2-7; tentatively, D is TRBD2 (5 bases). Germline CDR1 is DFQATT and CDR2 is SNEGSKA (reference sequence). This CDR3 is 15 amino acids long. V dropped 3 bases and J dropped 3 bases, with 18 bases sitting between them.

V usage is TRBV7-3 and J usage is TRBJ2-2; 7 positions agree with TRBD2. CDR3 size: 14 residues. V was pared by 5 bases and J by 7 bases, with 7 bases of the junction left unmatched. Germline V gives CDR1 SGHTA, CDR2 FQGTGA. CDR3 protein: CASSPGTTLGELFF. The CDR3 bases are TGTGCCAGCAGCCCCGGGACTACACTCGGGGAGCTGTTTTTT.

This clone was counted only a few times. The CDR3 sequence is CASYPSGNTGEQFF. The CDR3 DNA reads as TGTGCCAGCTACCCTAGCGGGAATACAGGAGAGCAGTTCTTC. The rearrangement uses TRBV6-6 and TRBJ2-1; 9 nucleotides match TRBD2. Unmatched junction bases numbered 12, after V lost 8 bases and J lost 10 bases. Germline CDR1 MNHNY, CDR2 SVGAGI (reference sequence). The CDR3 length is 14 residues.

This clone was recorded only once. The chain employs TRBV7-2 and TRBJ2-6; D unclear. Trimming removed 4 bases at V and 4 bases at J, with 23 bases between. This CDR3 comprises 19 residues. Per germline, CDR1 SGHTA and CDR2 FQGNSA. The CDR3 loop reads CASSSLLILQVSGANVLTF. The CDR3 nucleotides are TGTGCCAGCAGCTCTCTCCTAATTCTTCAGGTATCAGGGGCCAACGTCCTGACTTTC.

The CDR3 region is CASSPTGRNYGYTF. As DNA, the CDR3 is TGTGCCAGCAGTCCGACAGGCCGTAACTATGGCTACACCTTC. The chain links TRBV6-2 or TRBV6-3 to TRBJ1-2; the D gene is possibly TRBD1 (6 bases). Trimming removed 5 bases at V and 1 base at J, with 11 bases between. CDR3 length: 14 amino acids. The V gene's germline CDR1 is MNHEY and CDR2 SVGEGT.

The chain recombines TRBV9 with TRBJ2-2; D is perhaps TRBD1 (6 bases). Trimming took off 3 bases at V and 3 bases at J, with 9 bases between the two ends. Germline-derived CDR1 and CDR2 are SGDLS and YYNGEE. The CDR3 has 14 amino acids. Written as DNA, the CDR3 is TGTGCCAGCAGCGGACAGGCTTACACCGGGGAGCTGTTTTTT. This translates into CASSGQAYTGELFF.

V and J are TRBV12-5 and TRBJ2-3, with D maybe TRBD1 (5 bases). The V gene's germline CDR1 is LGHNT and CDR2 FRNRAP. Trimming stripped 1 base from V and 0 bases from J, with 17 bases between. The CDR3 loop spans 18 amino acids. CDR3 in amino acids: CASGLARKLRGSTDTQYF. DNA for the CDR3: TGTGCTAGTGGTTTGGCCCGAAAACTTAGGGGAAGCACAGATACGCAGTATTTT.

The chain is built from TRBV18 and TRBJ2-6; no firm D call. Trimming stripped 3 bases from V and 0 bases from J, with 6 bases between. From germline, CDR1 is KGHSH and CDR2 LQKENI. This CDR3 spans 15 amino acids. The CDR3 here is CASSPSNSGANVLTF. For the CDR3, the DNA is TGTGCCAGCTCACCTTCCAACTCTGGGGCCAACGTCCTGACTTTC.

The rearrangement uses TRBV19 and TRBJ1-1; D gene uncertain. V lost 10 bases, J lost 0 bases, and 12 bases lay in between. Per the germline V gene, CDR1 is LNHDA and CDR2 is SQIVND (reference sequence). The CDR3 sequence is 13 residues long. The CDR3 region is CATSTEMNTEAFF. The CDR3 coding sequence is TGTGCCACCTCTACCGAAATGAACACTGAAGCTTTCTTT.

The chain's CDR3 is CASSVAGARTDTQYF. The DNA of the CDR3 is TGTGCCAGCAGCGTAGCGGGAGCTCGCACAGATACGCAGTATTTT. The chain recombines TRBV9 with TRBJ2-3; a weak D match, TRBD2 (6 bases). V lost 0 bases to trimming and J lost 1 base, with 9 bases between them. This CDR3 has 15 amino acids. The germline gives CDR1 SGDLS, CDR2 YYNGEE.

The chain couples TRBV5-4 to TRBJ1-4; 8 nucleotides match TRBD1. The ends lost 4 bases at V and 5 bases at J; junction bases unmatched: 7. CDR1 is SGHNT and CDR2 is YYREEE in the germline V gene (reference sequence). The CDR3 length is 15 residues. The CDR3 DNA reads TGTGCCAGCAGCCAAAGACAGGGGAAGAATGAAAAACTGTTTTTT. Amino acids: CASSQRQGKNEKLFF. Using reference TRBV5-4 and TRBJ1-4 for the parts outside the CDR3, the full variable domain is ETGVTQSPTHLIKTRGQQVTLRCSSQSGHNTVSWYQQALGQGPQFIFQYYREEENGRGNFPPRFSGLQFPNYSSELNVNALELDDSALYLCASSQRQGKNEKLFFGSGTQLSVL.

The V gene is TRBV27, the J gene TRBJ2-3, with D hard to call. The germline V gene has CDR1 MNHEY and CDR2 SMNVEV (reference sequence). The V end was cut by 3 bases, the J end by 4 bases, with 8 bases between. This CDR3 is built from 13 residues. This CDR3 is CASSFLRADTQYF. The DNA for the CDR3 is TGTGCCAGCAGTTTCCTTAGAGCAGATACGCAGTATTTT.

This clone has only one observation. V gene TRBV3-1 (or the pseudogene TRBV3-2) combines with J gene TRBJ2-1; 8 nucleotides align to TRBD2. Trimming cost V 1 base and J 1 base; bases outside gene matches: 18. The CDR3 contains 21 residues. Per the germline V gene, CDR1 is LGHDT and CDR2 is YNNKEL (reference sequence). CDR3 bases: TGTGCCAGCAGCCAAGGGCCGGCAGGCCCAAGAGCGGGAGTATCCTACAATGAGCAGTTCTTC. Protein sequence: CASSQGPAGPRAGVSYNEQFF.

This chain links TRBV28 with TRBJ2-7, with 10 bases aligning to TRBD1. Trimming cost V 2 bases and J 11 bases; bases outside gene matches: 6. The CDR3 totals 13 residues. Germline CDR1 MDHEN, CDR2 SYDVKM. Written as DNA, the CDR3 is TGTGCCAGCAGTTTAGGGGACAGGGGTGTTAAGTACTTC. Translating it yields CASSLGDRGVKYF.

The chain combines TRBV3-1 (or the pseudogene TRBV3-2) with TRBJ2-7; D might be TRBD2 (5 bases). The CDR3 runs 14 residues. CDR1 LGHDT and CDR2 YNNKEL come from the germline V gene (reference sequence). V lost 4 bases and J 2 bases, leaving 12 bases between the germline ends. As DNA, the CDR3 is TGTGCCAGCAGCCGCAGCGGAGCCCCCTACGAGCAGTACTTC. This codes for CASSRSGAPYEQYF.

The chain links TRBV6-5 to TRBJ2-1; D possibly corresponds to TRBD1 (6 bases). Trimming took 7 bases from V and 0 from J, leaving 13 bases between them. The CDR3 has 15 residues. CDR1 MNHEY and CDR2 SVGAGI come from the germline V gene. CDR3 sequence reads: CASTDRLSSYNEQFF. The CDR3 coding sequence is TGTGCCAGCACCGACAGGTTGAGCTCCTACAATGAGCAGTTCTTC.

CDR3 in DNA: TGTGCCAGCACTAGCGGGAGAGTGAACGAGCAGTACTTC. Protein sequence: CASTSGRVNEQYF. The genes are TRBV6-6 and TRBJ2-7, with TRBD2 matching over 10 bases. This CDR3 comprises 13 residues. V lost 7 bases, J lost 5 bases, and 5 bases stayed unmatched. Per germline, CDR1 MNHNY and CDR2 SVGAGI (reference sequence).